The rows below give T cell receptor beta chains drawn from one sample of a study of blood T cell repertoires in COVID-19. TCRdb's copy holds only in-frame clones and misses some; the assay was immunoSEQ multiplex PCR. The repertoire has roughly 290,000 clones, over 75% of them found once; the top ten carry approximately 0.94%. Material: peripheral blood. The receptors originated from a human donor with COVID-19, enrolled during active disease. The donor label of this sample is uncertain. Each CDR3 is given with its conserved first and last residue. A D gene is named only where the DNA matches it firmly. Rows may omit the clone size; those that give it use once, few, many or a size class.

D: TRBD2
size: .
J: TRBJ2-1
V: TRBV7-9
DNA: TGTGCCAGCAGCTTCGGTCAACTAGCGGGAAAGAAGCCCGGTGAGCAGTTCTTC
CDR3: CASSFGQLAGKKPGEQFF

D: .
size: .
J: TRBJ2-7
V: TRBV6-5
DNA: TGTGCCAGCAGTCTAGCGTTAGAGGGATCCTACGAGCAGTACTTC
CDR3: CASSLALEGSYEQYF

D: .
size: once
J: TRBJ2-3
V: TRBV20-1
DNA: TGCAGTGCTAGTGGAGGGAGATCTAGCACAGATACGCAGTATTTT
CDR3: CSASGGRSSTDTQYF

D: TRBD1
size: .
J: TRBJ1-6
V: TRBV6-5
DNA: TGTGCCAGCAGGGTGGGGACAGGGAATTCACCCCTCCACTTT
CDR3: CASRVGTGNSPLHF

D: .
size: .
J: TRBJ1-3
V: TRBV3-1/TRBV3-2
DNA: TGTGCCAGCAGCCAAGATACAGTCTCTGGAAACACCATATATTTT
CDR3: CASSQDTVSGNTIYF

D: TRBD1
size: .
J: TRBJ2-2
V: TRBV7-2
DNA: TGTGCCAGCAGGTTGACAGGGGGATGGAGTGACGGGGAGCTGTTTTTT
CDR3: CASRLTGGWSDGELFF

D: TRBD1
size: .
J: TRBJ1-5
V: TRBV4-3
DNA: TGCGCCAGCAGCCAAGCAGGGGGAGGTCAGCCCCAGCATTTT
CDR3: CASSQAGGGQPQHF

D: TRBD1
size: .
J: TRBJ1-2
V: TRBV11-2
DNA: TGTGCCAGCAGCCCGGGAAACAGGGGCGGCTATGGCTACACCTTC
CDR3: CASSPGNRGGYGYTF

D: .
size: .
J: TRBJ1-1
V: TRBV19
DNA: TGTGCCAGTAGTACCTACCCCGGGGGTGAAGCTTTCTTT
CDR3: CASSTYPGGEAFF

D: .
size: .
J: TRBJ1-4
V: TRBV7-9
DNA: TGTGCCAGCGCCCCCGGTGTGGCTAATGAAAAACTGTTTTTT
CDR3: CASAPGVANEKLFF

D: .
size: once
J: TRBJ1-1
V: TRBV7-8
DNA: TGTGCCAGTTTCAGGTCCCTCTGGCAGGAGAACACTGAAGCTTTCTTT
CDR3: CASFRSLWQENTEAFF

D: TRBD2
size: .
J: TRBJ2-5
V: TRBV19
DNA: TGTGCCAGTCGGGTAGCGGGAGGGCGATATGGTACCCAGTACTTC
CDR3: CASRVAGGRYGTQYF

D: TRBD1
size: .
J: TRBJ1-1
V: TRBV10-3
DNA: TGTGCCATCGGGGTCACAGGGGGCACTGAAGCTTTCTTT
CDR3: CAIGVTGGTEAFF

D: .
size: .
J: TRBJ2-6
V: TRBV14
DNA: TGTGCCAGCAGCCATCCGGGGGCCAACGTCCTGACTTTC
CDR3: CASSHPGANVLTF

D: TRBD1
size: .
J: TRBJ2-2
V: TRBV11-2
DNA: TGTGCCAGCAGCTCGGACAGGGCGAACACCGGGGAGCTGTTTTTT
CDR3: CASSSDRANTGELFF

D: .
size: once
J: TRBJ2-1
V: TRBV7-6
DNA: TGTGCCAGCAGCTCTAGATACAATGAGCAGTTCTTC
CDR3: CASSSRYNEQFF

D: .
size: once
J: TRBJ2-3
V: TRBV19
DNA: TGTGCCAGTAGTATATCGGGAGTCACAGATACGCAGTATTTT
CDR3: CASSISGVTDTQYF

D: TRBD1
size: .
J: TRBJ2-3
V: TRBV29-1
DNA: TGCAGCGTTGAGGGACAGGGGTGGGATACGCAGTATTTT
CDR3: CSVEGQGWDTQYF

D: .
size: .
J: TRBJ2-3
V: TRBV7-2
DNA: TGTGCCAGCAGCTTAATTGCGGGCCCTGCAGATACGCAGTATTTT
CDR3: CASSLIAGPADTQYF

D: .
size: .
J: TRBJ1-5
V: TRBV6-2/TRBV6-3
DNA: TGTGCCAGCAGTTCCAACCAGGGGCAAATCCCTCAGCCCCAGCATTTT
CDR3: CASSSNQGQIPQPQHF